This T cell receptor beta chain was found in a study of OX40 agonist ivuxolimab in advanced cancers. Looking at the study overall: Prior therapy, whether anti-PD-1, anti-PD-L1 or anti-CTLA-4, was allowed, and 40% had some. The study, taken as a whole, reports: At 0.1 to 3.0 mg/kg, clonal expansion of CD4+ and CD8+ blood T cells had occurred by week 6. CD8+ T cells (on average) carried more expanded clones than CD4+ T cells.

V lost 2 bases, J lost 3 bases, and 6 bases stayed unmatched. CDR3 length equals 15 residues. CDR1 and CDR2 (germline): SGHDT, YYEEEE. Of note for this clone: Its antigen is unknown.

Patients with autoimmune history or systemic immunosuppression were excluded. Repertoires were generated with immunoSEQ multiplex PCR, while TCRdb's copy carries only in-frame clones and drops some. The sample includes about 100,000 clones, around 93% seen only once; the top ten take about 0.49%. This chain connects TRBV5-6 to TRBJ2-7; 9 nucleotides line up with TRBD2. The TCR comes from an adult with an advanced solid tumor such as melanoma, head and neck, liver or kidney cancer. The sequencing here drew on CD4+ or CD8+ T cells sorted from blood, taken in a trial of the OX40 agonist ivuxolimab. The CDR3 DNA is TGTGCCAGCAGCTTCCAACTAGCGGGTCTCTACGAGCAGTACTTC. Translating it yields CASSFQLAGLYEQYF.